This T cell receptor beta chain was profiled in a study of T cells in Graves' hyperthyroidism and ophthalmopathy. The TCR beta CDR3 regions underwent amplification using RNA transcripts as the source. Using the HTBI primer set, a first-round RT-PCR was run on the TCR CDR3. Each CDR3 protein gets one entry after TCRdb re-called the multiplex PCR reads with MiXCR. The sample shows 340,000 or so distinct CDR3 sequences, over 15% of them seen only once. The CDR3 is 17 residues long. The V end was cut by 8 bases, the J end by 2 bases, with 22 bases between. The sample holds many counts of this clonotype. The sequenced sample consisted of blood. This TCR derives from a young man with Graves' hyperthyroidism. The chain joins TRBV12-3 or TRBV12-4 to TRBJ1-5, with D unresolved. The CDR3 region has the DNA TGTGCCAGCTGGGCCGAAGGGAGCGGAGGAGGCAATCAGCCCCAGCATTTT. Its protein is CASWAEGSGGGNQPQHF.